What follows are 13 T cell receptor beta chains derived from one specimen sequenced in a study of response to subunit inactivated influenza vaccine. TCRdb re-called the RT-PCR reads with MiXCR, one entry per CDR3 protein. The sample carries roughly 780,000 distinct CDR3 sequences, around a sixth recorded once. The specimen was PBMCs from blood, collected roughly 5 days after vaccination. These receptors were taken from a man aged 50 or older who received an inactivated influenza vaccine.

The chain carries TRBV10-3 and TRBJ2-3; D is possibly TRBD2 (5 bases). Germline CDR1 reads ENHRY; CDR2 reads SYGVKD. V gave up 0 bases and J gave up 2 bases, with 15 bases separating them. The CDR3 extends over 17 amino acids. The CDR3 region has the DNA TGTGCCATCAGTGAGTCGAGCCAGCGGAGAACCACAGATACGCAGTATTTT. Translating gives CAISESSQRRTTDTQYF.

The V and J genes are TRBV20-1 and TRBJ2-7; 9 nucleotides align to TRBD2. Trimming removed 0 bases from V and 3 bases from J; junction bases left unmatched: 6. The CDR3 length is 15 residues. The germline CDR1 and CDR2 sequences are DFQATT and SNEGSKA (reference sequence). The CDR3: CSAREPGLAVYEQYF. CDR3 bases: TGCAGTGCTAGAGAACCGGGACTAGCAGTCTACGAGCAGTACTTC.

This clonotype was picked up a small number of times. J is TRBJ1-1 and V is TRBV6-5; D is possibly TRBD1 (5 bases). This CDR3 has 15 amino acids. Between the trimmed V and J ends, which lost 2 bases and 5 bases, there was a span of 15 bases. CDR1 is MNHEY and CDR2 is SVGAGI in the germline V gene. Here the CDR3 DNA reads TGTGCCAGCAGTTACGGGGACCCCGGGGGAACTGAAGCTTTCTTT. Translating it yields CASSYGDPGGTEAFF.

This clonotype was detected only a few times. The rearrangement uses TRBV12-3 or TRBV12-4 and TRBJ1-6; possibly TRBD1 for D (5 bases). This CDR3 region has 15 residues. V dropped 3 bases and J dropped 7 bases, with 13 bases sitting between them. CDR3 DNA: TGTGCCAGCAGTTTTTCGGAGACAGTAAATTCACCCCTCCACTTT. Protein product: CASSFSETVNSPLHF.

This clonotype was seen a few times. This chain connects TRBV7-2 to TRBJ2-3; 9 bases line up with TRBD2. Unmatched junction bases numbered 4, after V lost 1 base and J lost 2 bases. The CDR3 is 16 residues long. Germline V CDR1 and CDR2: SGHTA, FQGNSA. CDR3 loop: CASSLVEREVTDTQYF. CDR3 bases: TGTGCCAGCAGCTTAGTCGAGCGGGAGGTCACAGATACGCAGTATTTT.

The chain carries TRBV7-3 and TRBJ2-1; D could derive from TRBD1 or TRBD2 (5 bases each). CDR1 is SGHTA, CDR2 FQGTGA, per germline. This CDR3 has 15 amino acids. Trimming left V 5 bases short and J 6 bases short, with 17 bases between. The CDR3, as DNA: TGTGCCAGCAGCCCCCAGAGGGGTTCTTTCAATGAGCAGTTCTTC. It is translated as CASSPQRGSFNEQFF.

This clonotype has just a few counts. V is TRBV11-1 and J is TRBJ2-3; D may be TRBD2 (6 bases). The CDR3 runs to 18 residues. Trimming removed 4 bases from V and 4 bases from J, with 24 bases in between. The germline CDR1 and CDR2 sequences are SGHAT and FQDESV (reference sequence). The CDR3 loop is CASSYPRAGTGFADTQYF. Written as DNA, the CDR3 is TGTGCCAGCAGCTACCCGAGGGCGGGGACCGGTTTCGCAGATACGCAGTATTTT.

The J gene is TRBJ2-1, the V gene TRBV20-1, with D perhaps TRBD2 (5 bases). CDR3 length: 13 residues. CDR1 is DFQATT, CDR2 SNEGSKA, per germline (reference sequence). V shed 6 bases and J shed 5 bases, with 14 bases lying between them. The CDR3 nucleotides are TGCAGTGCCCCCCACAGCGGAAACAATGAGCAGTTCTTC. Protein product: CSAPHSGNNEQFF.

The rearrangement links TRBV14 to TRBJ2-2, with TRBD2 as a possible D gene (7 bases). Germline loops: CDR1 SGHDN, CDR2 FVKESK. Trimming removed 8 bases at V and 0 bases at J, with 19 bases between. The CDR3 consists of 17 residues. CDR3 sequence: CASRGRGPTANTGELFF. The CDR3 DNA is TGTGCCAGCCGAGGGCGGGGGCCAACTGCGAACACCGGGGAGCTGTTTTTT. Full variable domain (rest looked up from reference TRBV14 and TRBJ2-2): EAGVTQFPSHSVIEKGQTVTLRCDPISGHDNLYWYRRVMGKEIKFLLHFVKESKQDESGMPNNRFLAERTGGTYSTLKVQPAELEDSGVYFCASRGRGPTANTGELFFGEGSRLTVL.

The chain employs TRBV11-1 and TRBJ2-5; maybe TRBD1 (5 bases). Germline V lookup: CDR1 SGHAT, CDR2 FQDESV (reference sequence). The CDR3 consists of 14 residues. V was shortened by 3 bases and J by 4 bases, with 12 bases between the two germline ends. The DNA for the CDR3 is TGTGCCAGCAGCTTTGGGCCAAGGGGAGAGACCCAGTACTTC. Translation gives CASSFGPRGETQYF.

This clonotype was observed a handful of times. The rearrangement joins TRBV10-3 to TRBJ2-5; the D is unclear. V was clipped by 2 bases and J by 3 bases, with 7 bases between them. Germline V gene sequence: CDR1 ENHRY, CDR2 SYGVKD. The length of the CDR3 is 13 residues. The CDR3 here is CAISERREETQYF. Here the CDR3 DNA reads TGTGCCATCAGTGAGCGTCGGGAAGAGACCCAGTACTTC.

This clonotype was picked up many times. The V and J genes are TRBV6-2 or TRBV6-3 and TRBJ2-1; a possible D gene is TRBD2 (6 bases). CDR1 MNHEY and CDR2 SVGEGT come from the germline V gene. The CDR3 is 15 residues long. Trimming took 3 bases from V and 0 from J, leaving 9 bases between them. CDR3 amino acids: CASSYGGSSYNEQFF. CDR3 nucleotide sequence: TGTGCCAGCAGTTATGGGGGGAGCTCCTACAATGAGCAGTTCTTC.

The table lists this clonotype with a few counts. The CDR3 DNA reads TGCAGTGCTAGCCCGGGACAGCTTTTCTACGAGCAGTACTTC. Translation: CSASPGQLFYEQYF. This chain joins TRBV20-1 and TRBJ2-7; 7 bases align to TRBD1. The trim removed 3 bases at V and 3 bases at J, leaving 8 bases unmatched. Per the germline V gene, CDR1 is DFQATT and CDR2 is SNEGSKA (reference sequence). The CDR3 has 14 amino acids.